The 25 T cell receptor beta chains presented below share a single source sample, sequenced in a study of a mutant IDH1 vaccine in newly diagnosed glioma. Method: immunoSEQ multiplex PCR; TCRdb's copy keeps in-frame clones and lacks some. The sample includes roughly 51,000 clones, about 80% seen only once; the top ten take 3% to 4%. The time point is: week 5, during vaccination. Mutant IDH1 20-mer peptide, at 300 ug, made up each vaccine dose, with topical imiquimod. These TCRs' antigens remain unknown. Sequenced material: PBMCs, taken from a glioma patient whose treatment included an IDH1 peptide vaccine. Receptor source: a man aged 25-45 years with glioma.

The chain carries TRBV21-1 and TRBJ2-3; the table gives TRBD2 as D, unverified against the DNA. TRBV21-1 is an annotated pseudogene. This CDR3 has 18 residues. The CDR3 region is CASSGCSFPGGSTDTQYF. As DNA, the CDR3 is TGTGCCAGCAGCGGCTGTTCGTTTCCGGGGGGGAGCACAGATACGCAGTATTTT.

The chain links TRBV27 to TRBJ1-5; TRBD1 might be the D (5 bases). CDR3 length: 14 amino acids. CDR1 MNHEY and CDR2 SMNVEV come from the germline V gene (reference sequence). V shed 2 bases and J shed 3 bases, with 8 bases lying between them. The CDR3 reads CASSLGGVNQPQHF. CDR3 nucleotides: TGTGCCAGCAGTTTAGGGGGGGTCAATCAGCCCCAGCATTTT.

The rearrangement joins TRBV5-5 to TRBJ1-3, with TRBD1 as a possible D gene (5 bases). This CDR3 comprises 13 residues. Trimming pared 2 bases from V and 7 bases from J, leaving 10 bases between. The V gene's germline CDR1 is SGHKS and CDR2 YYEKEE (reference sequence). CDR3 sequence reads: CASSFGRENTIYF. Written as DNA, the CDR3 is TGTGCCAGCAGCTTTGGCAGGGAGAACACCATATATTTT.

The chain uses TRBV15 and TRBJ2-4; D possibly uses TRBD1 or TRBD2 (6 bases each). Germline V CDR1 and CDR2: LNHNV, YYDKDF (reference sequence). The CDR3 spans 19 residues. Trimming removed 0 bases at V and 3 bases at J, with 21 bases between. The CDR3 region has the DNA TGTGCCACCAGCAGAGATCGAGGGAGGCAGGGGAGATACAAAAACATTCAGTACTTC. Amino acids: CATSRDRGRQGRYKNIQYF.

The J gene is TRBJ1-1, the V gene TRBV7-2; D is uncertain. The CDR3 extends over 15 amino acids. Germline CDR1 reads SGHTA; CDR2 reads FQGNSA. V was shortened by 4 bases and J by 1 base, with 13 bases between the two germline ends. In DNA form, the CDR3 reads TGTGCCAGCAGCTCCCTTACTTTGGGGAACACTGAAGCTTTCTTT. It yields the protein CASSSLTLGNTEAFF.

This clone has more than one count but fewer than ten. V is TRBV27 and J is TRBJ2-3; 7 nucleotides align to TRBD2. Germline V gene data show CDR1 as MNHEY and CDR2 as SMNVEV (reference sequence). The CDR3 spans 15 residues. The V segment lost 2 bases and the J segment 0 bases; nucleotides outside the gene matches: 2. CDR3 DNA sequence: TGTGCCAGCAGTTTAACAGCGGGGAGCACAGATACGCAGTATTTT. Translated: CASSLTAGSTDTQYF.

The rearrangement links TRBV19 to TRBJ2-2; unclear D gene. The CDR3 has 14 amino acids. V lost 0 bases and J 7 bases, leaving 9 bases between the germline ends. Germline V gene data show CDR1 as LNHDA and CDR2 as SQIVND (reference sequence). CDR3 DNA sequence: TGTGCCAGTAGTATAGATGGGGAAAGCGGGGAGCTGTTTTTT. This encodes CASSIDGESGELFF.

This chain connects TRBV28 to TRBJ2-1, with D hard to call. The V gene lost 7 bases and the J gene lost 2 bases, with 12 bases spanning the gap. Germline-derived CDR1 and CDR2 are MDHEN and SYDVKM. This CDR3 has 14 residues. The CDR3 sequence is CASILTGPYNEQFF. The CDR3 bases are TGTGCCAGCATCCTGACTGGTCCCTACAATGAGCAGTTCTTC.

The CDR3 reads CASSRSRGIREKLFF. In DNA form, the CDR3 reads TGTGCCAGCAGTCGTTCCCGGGGAATTCGGGAAAAACTGTTTTTT. V is TRBV28 and J is TRBJ1-4; D gene uncertain. CDR1 MDHEN and CDR2 SYDVKM come from the germline V gene. The CDR3 spans 15 residues. V lost 5 bases, J lost 8 bases, and 18 bases lay in between.

The chain has TRBV10-1 and TRBJ1-2, with D hard to call. The germline V and J ends were trimmed by 6 bases and 1 base, with 9 bases remaining between them. This CDR3 is built from 13 residues. CDR1 and CDR2 (germline): WNHNN, SYGVQD (reference sequence). The CDR3 bases are TGCGCCAGCAGCCGCCAGAATAACTATGGCTACACCTTC. As protein: CASSRQNNYGYTF.

The chain couples TRBV5-6 to TRBJ1-2, with 7 bases identical to TRBD1. Germline V gene data show CDR1 as SGHDT and CDR2 as YYEEEE. Trimming took 0 bases from V and 7 from J; bases not matched to a gene: 18. This CDR3 is built from 18 residues. Here the CDR3 reads CASSLADLADRVSGGYTF. The CDR3 region has the DNA TGTGCCAGCAGCTTGGCCGACCTAGCAGACAGGGTATCGGGTGGCTACACCTTC.

The chain is built from TRBV6-1 and TRBJ1-2; D not resolved. In germline, CDR1 is MNHNS, CDR2 SASEGT. The CDR3 loop spans 14 amino acids. V was trimmed by 3 bases and J by 2 bases, leaving 10 bases between them. The chain's CDR3 is CASSDGVLNYGYTF. DNA of the CDR3: TGTGCCAGCAGTGATGGCGTCCTGAACTATGGCTACACCTTC.

The V gene is TRBV2, the J gene TRBJ2-7, with D perhaps matching TRBD1 (6 bases). Germline-derived CDR1 and CDR2 are SNHLY and FYNNEI. The CDR3 loop spans 19 amino acids. The V gene lost 6 bases and the J gene lost 1 base, with 28 bases spanning the gap. The CDR3 is CASRKGVGTPTRGSYEQYF. The CDR3 nucleotides are TGTGCCAGCAGGAAAGGGGTCGGGACACCTACTAGGGGATCCTACGAGCAGTACTTC.

V usage is TRBV7-2 and J usage is TRBJ2-7; weak D call: TRBD2 (5 bases). Germline V gives CDR1 SGHTA, CDR2 FQGNSA. The V end lost 5 bases, the J end lost 7 bases, and 18 bases lay between the germline ends. The CDR3 extends over 14 amino acids. The CDR3 here is CASSLWTGPWEQYF. Written as DNA, the CDR3 is TGTGCCAGCAGCCTCTGGACTGGCCCCTGGGAGCAGTACTTC.

This chain connects TRBV11-2 to TRBJ2-7, with 11 bases aligning to TRBD1. V shed 4 bases and J 3 bases; nucleotides not matched to a gene: 2. This CDR3 is 14 amino acids long. Germline V CDR1 and CDR2: SGHAT, FQNNGV. CDR3 bases: TGTGCCAGCAGCTGGACAGGGGGCAGCTACGAGCAGTACTTC. It is translated as CASSWTGGSYEQYF.

The gene calls are TRBV5-1 and TRBJ2-7; no clear D. Germline assignment: CDR1 SGHRS and CDR2 YFSETQ. This CDR3 contains 14 residues. The V and J ends lost 1 base and 2 bases respectively, with 10 bases between them. The CDR3 spells CASSLRGEAYEQYF. CDR3 sequence (DNA): TGCGCCAGCAGCTTGCGCGGTGAGGCCTACGAGCAGTACTTC.

The chain is built from TRBV10-1 and TRBJ2-3; D remains ambiguous. Germline CDR1 WNHNN, CDR2 SYGVQD (reference sequence). Trimming pared 3 bases from V and 0 bases from J, leaving 4 bases between. CDR3 size: 13 residues. CDR3 bases: TGCGCCAGCAGTGACCCTAGCACAGATACGCAGTATTTT. Protein: CASSDPSTDTQYF.

V and J are TRBV7-9 and TRBJ2-2, with 8 bases matching TRBD1. Germline V CDR1 and CDR2: SEHNR, FQNEAQ (reference sequence). The CDR3 has 16 amino acids. Losses at the gene ends were 8 bases for V and 3 bases for J; bases not matched to a gene: 11. CDR3 DNA sequence: TGTGCCAGCTCCCCAAACCCGACAGGGGACACCGGGGAGCTGTTTTTT. Protein product: CASSPNPTGDTGELFF. The entire variable domain, with the rest obtained from reference TRBV7-9 and TRBJ2-2, is as follows: DTGVSQNPRHKITKRGQNVTFRCDPISEHNRLYWYRQTLGQGPEFLTYFQNEAQLEKSRLLSDRFSAERPKGSFSTLEIQRTEQGDSAMYLCASSPNPTGDTGELFFGEGSRLTVL.

This clone was detected only once. The chain couples TRBV28 to TRBJ1-2; TRBD1 agrees at 9 bases. This CDR3 comprises 14 residues. CDR1 is MDHEN and CDR2 is SYDVKM in the germline V gene. V shed 4 bases and J 6 bases; nucleotides not matched to a gene: 6. CDR3 residues: CASSSPGQGDGYTF. The CDR3, as DNA: TGTGCCAGCAGTTCCCCGGGACAGGGCGATGGCTACACCTTC.

This clone was observed a few times. For the CDR3, the DNA is TGTGCCAGCAGCTTGTGGGGGAACACTGAAGCTTTCTTT. Translating it yields CASSLWGNTEAFF. The chain joins TRBV5-8 to TRBJ1-1; no firm D call. V was trimmed by 1 base and J by 1 base, leaving 5 bases between them. CDR1 and CDR2 from the germline V gene are SGHTS and YDEGEE. This CDR3 spans 13 amino acids.

This chain uses TRBV5-1 with TRBJ2-5; D not resolved. In germline, CDR1 is SGHRS, CDR2 YFSETQ. V shed 2 bases and J shed 5 bases, with 4 bases lying between them. The CDR3 has 11 amino acids. CDR3 residues: CASSFAETQYF. The CDR3 nucleotides read TGCGCCAGCAGCTTTGCGGAGACCCAGTACTTC.

This clone occurred once. The chain is built from TRBV5-1 and TRBJ2-1, with a tentative D call TRBD1 (5 bases). V was shortened by 0 bases and J by 8 bases, with 12 bases between the two germline ends. CDR3 length: 14 amino acids. In germline, CDR1 is SGHRS, CDR2 YFSETQ. The CDR3 DNA reads TGCGCCAGCAGCTTGGAGCAGGGATGGGATGAGCAGTTCTTC. Amino acids: CASSLEQGWDEQFF. The variable domain in full, with the rest retrieved from reference TRBV5-1 and TRBJ2-1, is KAGVTQTPRYLIKTRGQQVTLSCSPISGHRSVSWYQQTPGQGLQFLFEYFSETQRNKGNFPGRFSGRQFSNSRSEMNVSTLELGDSALYLCASSLEQGWDEQFFGPGTRLTVL.

CDR3 amino acids: CASSVAPGLAAGETQYF. The CDR3 DNA reads TGTGCCAGCAGCGTAGCCCCGGGACTAGCGGCGGGGGAGACCCAGTACTTC. The chain recombines TRBV9 with TRBJ2-5; TRBD2 aligns across 11 bases. V trimming: 0 bases; J trimming: 5 bases; junction bases outside the gene matches: 9. This CDR3 region has 17 residues. Germline CDR1 is SGDLS and CDR2 is YYNGEE.

The V call is TRBV5-4, the J call TRBJ2-3; D not certain. The CDR3 is made up of 15 amino acids. V shed 4 bases and J shed 2 bases, with 14 bases lying between them. Germline assignment: CDR1 SGHNT and CDR2 YYREEE (reference sequence). The CDR3 bases are TGTGCCAGCAGCATCACTCTCCGGAACACAGATACGCAGTATTTT. Protein: CASSITLRNTDTQYF.

V is TRBV27 and J is TRBJ2-1; D might be TRBD2 (7 bases). Germline lookup yields CDR1 MNHEY and CDR2 SMNVEV (reference sequence). V was trimmed by 8 bases and J by 8 bases, leaving 19 bases between them. CDR3 length: 14 amino acids. The CDR3 reads CASASGGSLYEQFF. CDR3 bases: TGTGCCAGCGCGTCGGGGGGCAGTTTGTATGAGCAGTTCTTC.